This passage covers 18 T cell receptor beta chains from one sample sequenced in a study of cytomegalovirus exposure and HLA in healthy donors. PCR amplification relied on 60 Vbeta primers (plus 13 Jbeta primers). Profiling relied on immunoSEQ multiplex PCR, and the TCRdb table lists in-frame clones only, not all of them. In all, the sample yields about 44,000 clones. Sequenced input: PBMCs. The receptors come from a male donor in good health and CMV-seronegative.

The chain carries TRBV19 and TRBJ2-4; 8 nucleotides agree with TRBD1. In germline, CDR1 is LNHDA, CDR2 SQIVND (reference sequence). The trim removed 6 bases at V and 15 bases at J, leaving 13 bases unmatched. The CDR3 length is 13 residues. The CDR3 loop is CASSFLGTGELYF. The DNA for the CDR3 is TGTGCCAGTAGCTTCCTCGGGACAGGTGAATTGTACTTC.

The genes are TRBV4-2 and TRBJ2-1; 8 bases are shared with TRBD2. The CDR3 length is 16 residues. CDR1 LGHNA and CDR2 YNFKEQ come from the germline V gene. Trimming removed 3 bases from V and 7 bases from J; junction bases left unmatched: 11. The CDR3 DNA is TGTGCCAGCAGCCAGGATTGGGCTAGCGGGCTGAATGAGCAGTTCTTC. Translation: CASSQDWASGLNEQFF.

The V call is TRBV15, the J call TRBJ2-1, with D uncertain. Germline V gives CDR1 LNHNV, CDR2 YYDKDF (reference sequence). Deletions cut 1 base from V and 5 bases from J, with 9 bases between. This CDR3 has 14 amino acids. The CDR3: CATSRVGDDNEQFF. The CDR3, as DNA: TGTGCCACCAGCAGAGTTGGAGACGACAATGAGCAGTTCTTC.

The V and J genes are TRBV13 and TRBJ2-7; 13 bases are shared with TRBD2. In germline, CDR1 is PRHDT, CDR2 FYEKMQ (reference sequence). The CDR3 has 15 residues. V lost 5 bases, J lost 4 bases, and 5 bases stayed unmatched. CDR3 DNA: TGTGCCAGCAGCATCGGGACTAGCGGGAAATACGAGCAGTACTTC. Residues: CASSIGTSGKYEQYF.

The genes are TRBV9 and TRBJ2-6, with 10 bases identical to TRBD2. V dropped 4 bases and J dropped 2; count of bases not matched to a gene: 12. The length of the CDR3 is 19 residues. The germline CDR1 and CDR2 sequences are SGDLS and YYNGEE. The CDR3 loop reads CASSNPRTSGRAGANVLTF. CDR3 DNA: TGTGCCAGCAGCAACCCCCGGACTAGCGGTCGAGCTGGGGCCAACGTCCTGACTTTC.

The V call is TRBV19, the J call TRBJ1-5; 7 bases are shared with TRBD1. This CDR3 has 15 residues. CDR1 is LNHDA and CDR2 is SQIVND in the germline V gene (reference sequence). The trim removed 1 base at V and 2 bases at J, leaving 2 bases unmatched. Here the CDR3 reads CASSIGQGGNQPQHF. The CDR3, as DNA: TGTGCCAGTAGTATAGGACAGGGAGGCAATCAGCCCCAGCATTTT.

The rearrangement links TRBV11-2 to TRBJ2-3; a possible D gene is TRBD2 (6 bases). The germline V gene has CDR1 SGHAT and CDR2 FQNNGV. The CDR3 sequence is 16 residues long. Trimming took 5 bases from V and 0 from J, leaving 15 bases between them. The CDR3 DNA sequence: TGTGCCAGCAGCCTCGGGACTCGGCTGAGCACAGATACGCAGTATTTT. It translates to CASSLGTRLSTDTQYF.

This sequence joins TRBV19 and TRBJ2-1; TRBD2 agrees at 11 bases. CDR1 is LNHDA and CDR2 is SQIVND in the germline V gene (reference sequence). V was pared by 5 bases and J by 6 bases, with 3 bases of the junction left unmatched. This CDR3 is 14 amino acids long. The CDR3 spells CASSLTSGSNEQFF. Here the CDR3 DNA reads TGTGCCAGTAGTCTTACTAGCGGGAGCAATGAGCAGTTCTTC.

The chain joins TRBV7-8 to TRBJ2-7; perhaps TRBD1 as D (6 bases). The V gene lost 0 bases and the J gene lost 3 bases, with 9 bases spanning the gap. This CDR3 is built from 14 residues. CDR1 is SGHVS, CDR2 FQNEAQ, per germline. CDR3 DNA sequence: TGTGCCAGCAGCTTAGCTATACAGGGCTACGAGCAGTACTTC. Translation: CASSLAIQGYEQYF. The variable domain in full, completed from reference TRBV7-8 and TRBJ2-7, reads GAGVSQSPRYKVAKRGQDVALRCDPISGHVSLFWYQQALGQGPEFLTYFQNEAQLDKSGLPSDRFFAERPEGSVSTLKIQRTQQEDSAVYLCASSLAIQGYEQYFGPGTRLTVT.

V gene TRBV30 combines with J gene TRBJ1-1; D is unresolved. This CDR3 region has 13 residues. Trimming took off 4 bases at V and 5 bases at J, with 14 bases between the two ends. Per the germline V gene, CDR1 is GTSNPN and CDR2 is SVGIG (reference sequence). This CDR3 reads CAWNGGHGTEAFF. The CDR3, as DNA: TGTGCCTGGAACGGAGGGCATGGAACTGAAGCTTTCTTT.

Concerning this clone: One junction end does not reproduce the germline sequence, and a read error may be involved. This sequence joins TRBV15 and TRBJ2-1; D might be TRBD2 (6 bases). Germline CDR1 is LNHNV and CDR2 is YYDKDF (reference sequence). CDR3 length: 15 residues. As DNA, the CDR3 is TGTGCCACCAGCAGAGTAGCGGACTCCGACAATGAGCAGTTCTTC. It is translated as CATSRVADSDNEQFF.

The genes are TRBV10-2 and TRBJ1-1; no clear D. Germline V gene lookup returns CDR1 WSHSY and CDR2 SAAADI. CDR3 length: 12 amino acids. Trimming cost V 6 bases and J 1 base, with 6 bases left between them. DNA of the CDR3: TGCGCCAGCAGGAACGGGAACACTGAAGCTTTCTTT. Residues: CASRNGNTEAFF.

The rearrangement links TRBV27 to TRBJ2-5, with a weak D call TRBD1 (5 bases). With the DNA end fitting TRBJ2-7 better, the J assignment may be wrong. The CDR3 extends over 13 amino acids. Germline values: CDR1 MNHEY, CDR2 SMNVEV (reference sequence). CDR3 region: CASSSQGLYEQYF. For the CDR3, the DNA is TGTGCCAGCAGTTCGCAGGGATTGTACGAGCAGTACTTC.

This sequence joins TRBV29-1 and TRBJ1-4; 9 nucleotides line up with TRBD1. This CDR3 is 14 amino acids long. After removal of 6 bases from V and 7 bases from J, the junction contained 9 bases not matched to a gene. CDR1 and CDR2 (germline): SQVTM, ANQGSEA. CDR3: CSVAGQGRFEKLFF. In nucleotides, the CDR3 is TGCAGCGTCGCCGGACAGGGGCGTTTTGAAAAACTGTTTTTT. Full variable domain (remainder filled in from reference TRBV29-1 and TRBJ1-4): SAVISQKPSRDICQRGTSLTIQCQVDSQVTMMFWYRQQPGQSLTLIATANQGSEATYESGFVIDKFPISRPNLTFSTLTVSNMSPEDSSIYLCSVAGQGRFEKLFFGSGTQLSVL.

This chain connects TRBV2 to TRBJ2-1; no clear D gene. This CDR3 has 12 residues. Germline V gene sequence: CDR1 SNHLY, CDR2 FYNNEI. Trimming pared 4 bases from V and 4 bases from J, leaving 5 bases between. CDR3 region: CASSVEYNEQFF. For the CDR3, the DNA is TGTGCCAGCAGTGTAGAGTACAATGAGCAGTTCTTC.

About this clone itself: The junction and the germline gene differ at one end; a read error may be behind it. The gene calls are TRBV19 and TRBJ2-1, with a possible D match to TRBD1 (6 bases). The CDR3 runs 14 residues. The germline gives CDR1 LNHDA, CDR2 SQIVND (reference sequence). The CDR3 spells CASSIGGSDNEQFF. CDR3 in DNA: TGTGCCAGTAGTATTGGGGGCTCCGACAATGAGCAGTTCTTC.

The chain recombines TRBV18 with TRBJ2-7; D is possibly TRBD2 (6 bases). V shed 0 bases and J shed 2 bases, with 8 bases lying between them. The length of the CDR3 is 14 residues. CDR1 is KGHSH, CDR2 LQKENI, per germline. The CDR3 is CASSPPGLTYEQYF. CDR3 nucleotides: TGTGCCAGCTCACCACCGGGACTCACCTACGAGCAGTACTTC. Full variable domain (outside the CDR3, taken from reference TRBV18 and TRBJ2-7): NAGVMQNPRHLVRRRGQEARLRCSPMKGHSHVYWYRQLPEEGLKFMVYLQKENIIDESGMPKERFSAEFPKEGPSILRIQQVVRGDSAAYFCASSPPGLTYEQYFGPGTRLTVT.

V usage is TRBV19 and J usage is TRBJ2-3; D perhaps matches TRBD2 (5 bases). This CDR3 has 13 residues. V was clipped by 4 bases and J by 3 bases, with 8 bases between them. From germline, CDR1 is LNHDA and CDR2 SQIVND (reference sequence). The DNA of the CDR3 is TGTGCCAGTAGTACGGGAAGGACAGATACGCAGTATTTT. Its protein product is CASSTGRTDTQYF.